Listed below are T cell receptor beta chains from one sample, sequenced in a study of CD8+CD57+ T cells in acquired aplastic anemia. TCRdb analysed the reads with MiXCR anew, one entry per CDR3 protein. Here the sample spans roughly 130,000 distinct CDR3 sequences, about 46% being singletons. Sample: sorted CD4+, CD8+, or CD8+CD57+ T cells (not recorded which) from PBMCs. These receptors were taken from a human donor in good health, serving as a control. Both conserved end residues are part of each CDR3. The order of the fields is V gene, D gene, J gene, CDR3 protein. D genes are given only for firm matches.

V: TRBV19
D: -
J: TRBJ1-5
CDR3: CASSTFDQPQHF

V: TRBV20-1
D: -
J: TRBJ2-5
CDR3: CSALKKLGTQYF

V: TRBV5-1
D: TRBD1
J: TRBJ2-7
CDR3: CASSLVGTGSYEQYF

V: TRBV14
D: -
J: TRBJ2-4
CDR3: CASSQDRLNPGVSDIQYF

V: TRBV9
D: TRBD1
J: TRBJ1-2
CDR3: CASGTGTGGLYGYTF

V: TRBV24-1
D: -
J: TRBJ2-1
CDR3: CATSDFRTGSTYNEQFF

V: TRBV20-1
D: -
J: TRBJ1-4
CDR3: CSATGAGFVTNEKLFF

V: TRBV6-2/TRBV6-3
D: -
J: TRBJ2-5
CDR3: CASSWDGGFQETQYF

V: TRBV10-3
D: -
J: TRBJ1-1
CDR3: CAISEPYDGNTEAFF

V: TRBV4-1
D: -
J: TRBJ2-7
CDR3: CASSHATRRGLEQYF

V: TRBV25-1
D: -
J: TRBJ2-7
CDR3: CASSEGGSTGRYEQYF

V: TRBV5-1
D: -
J: TRBJ2-2
CDR3: CASSNTGELFF

V: TRBV6-1
D: -
J: TRBJ1-1
CDR3: CASSGGRRVVAEAFF

V: TRBV10-3
D: -
J: TRBJ2-3
CDR3: CAISEAGADTQYF

V: TRBV11-2
D: TRBD1
J: TRBJ2-7
CDR3: CASSFSTGVRYEQYF

V: TRBV20-1
D: -
J: TRBJ1-4
CDR3: CSARLGATKGEKLFF

V: TRBV10-3
D: TRBD1
J: TRBJ1-1
CDR3: CATSPVWDSEAFF

V: TRBV20-1
D: TRBD2
J: TRBJ2-5
CDR3: CSARRVGGGAPETQYF

V: TRBV10-1
D: TRBD1
J: TRBJ1-1
CDR3: CPVATGGAEPEAFF

V: TRBV2
D: -
J: TRBJ1-6
CDR3: CASRGLYNSPLHF

V: TRBV6-1
D: -
J: TRBJ1-6
CDR3: CASSKTRNSPLHF

V: TRBV2
D: -
J: TRBJ2-7
CDR3: CASSPKGGATPTYEQYF

V: TRBV5-6
D: TRBD1
J: TRBJ2-7
CDR3: CASSQGAFRYEQYF